This T cell receptor beta chain emerged from a study of CD8+ T cells in alopecia areata. Study overall: Treated patients swallowed 5 to 10 mg of oral tofacitinib twice daily.

The germline V gene encodes CDR1 SGHDT and CDR2 YYEEEE. With 2 bases removed from V and 8 bases from J, the gap between germline ends came to 15 bases. The CDR3 is 14 amino acids. Treatment here: oral pan-JAK inhibitor, 5-10 mg twice daily. RNA was isolated and reverse transcribed to cDNA, the sequencing template. Clones were read by immunoSEQ multiplex PCR, and TCRdb kept only the in-frame ones, dropping some. Among about 140,000 clones listed, about 88% were seen once. The sample in question was CD8+ T cells sorted from blood, obtained at week 4, from a patient treated with tofacitinib. The chain employs TRBV5-6 and TRBJ2-3, with D possibly matching TRBD2 (6 bases). This sequence was found in a human donor with alopecia areata. In DNA form, the CDR3 reads TGTGCCAGCAGCTTCTTAGCGGAGTCGGGTACGCAGTATTTT. The encoded protein is CASSFLAESGTQYF.